Below are 10 T cell receptor beta chains sequenced from a single sample in a study of cytomegalovirus exposure and HLA in healthy donors. Produced via immunoSEQ multiplex PCR; TCRdb's table is partial and in-frame only. The sample records some 250,000 clones, about 90% being singletons. Sequencing was carried out using PBMCs. The source is a woman between 18 and 30 years old in good health and CMV-seronegative.

The gene calls are TRBV7-6 and TRBJ2-1; 12 bases map to TRBD1. V trimming: 1 base; J trimming: 0 bases; junction bases outside the gene matches: 13. From germline, CDR1 is SGHVS and CDR2 FNYEAQ. This CDR3 region has 21 residues. This CDR3 reads CASSLVGTGGRWSHSYNEQFF. For the CDR3, the DNA is TGTGCCAGCAGCTTAGTGGGGACAGGGGGCCGGTGGTCACACTCCTACAATGAGCAGTTCTTC.

The CDR3 loop reads CASSSNTGGSGTDTQYF. CDR3 nucleotides: TGTGCCAGCAGCTCTAATACCGGGGGGTCCGGCACAGATACGCAGTATTTT. The rearrangement links TRBV7-3 to TRBJ2-3, with 7 bases that match TRBD2. Germline CDR1 and CDR2: SGHTA and FQGTGA. This CDR3 spans 17 amino acids. V dropped 4 bases and J dropped 1; count of bases not matched to a gene: 11. Full variable domain (remainder filled in from reference TRBV7-3 and TRBJ2-3): GAGVSQTPSNKVTEKGKYVELRCDPISGHTALYWYRQSLGQGPEFLIYFQGTGAADDSGLPNDRFFAVRPEGSVSTLKIQRTERGDSAVYLCASSSNTGGSGTDTQYFGPGTRLTVL.

The rearrangement joins TRBV14 to TRBJ1-4; D not resolved. The germline CDR1 and CDR2 sequences are SGHDN and FVKESK. Deletions cut 1 base from V and 1 base from J, with 10 bases between. This CDR3 comprises 16 residues. CDR3 sequence reads: CASSQGPPLTNEKLFF. CDR3 nucleotide sequence: TGTGCCAGCAGCCAAGGGCCCCCCCTAACTAATGAAAAACTGTTTTTT. The full variable domain, rest sourced from reference TRBV14 and TRBJ1-4, is EAGVTQFPSHSVIEKGQTVTLRCDPISGHDNLYWYRRVMGKEIKFLLHFVKESKQDESGMPNNRFLAERTGGTYSTLKVQPAELEDSGVYFCASSQGPPLTNEKLFFGSGTQLSVL.

This chain links TRBV27 with TRBJ1-6, with D maybe TRBD1 (6 bases). The V and J ends lost 2 bases and 0 bases respectively, with 17 bases between them. CDR3 length: 19 residues. Germline CDR1 MNHEY, CDR2 SMNVEV (reference sequence). CDR3 in amino acids: CASSLIPGQLSSYNSPLHF. CDR3 coding DNA: TGTGCCAGCAGTTTAATCCCCGGACAGCTCAGCTCCTATAATTCACCCCTCCACTTT.

V gene TRBV27 combines with J gene TRBJ2-5; 10 bases fit TRBD1. Trimming at V came to 5 bases and at J to 5 bases, leaving 23 bases not matched to a gene. Germline V gene sequence: CDR1 MNHEY, CDR2 SMNVEV (reference sequence). The CDR3 sequence is 20 residues long. This CDR3 is CASSQGQGVFFGKIAETQYF. CDR3 nucleotides: TGTGCCAGCAGTCAAGGACAGGGGGTGTTTTTTGGGAAGATTGCGGAGACCCAGTACTTC.

The chain employs TRBV7-9 and TRBJ2-7; 9 bases line up with TRBD1. V dropped 3 bases and J dropped 4; count of bases not matched to a gene: 4. This CDR3 spans 14 amino acids. The germline V gene has CDR1 SEHNR and CDR2 FQNEAQ (reference sequence). The CDR3 is CASSLGTGSYEQYV. Here the CDR3 DNA reads TGTGCCAGCAGCTTGGGGACAGGGAGTTACGAGCAGTACGTC.

The chain has TRBV10-3 and TRBJ1-1; the D gene is possibly TRBD1 (6 bases). CDR3 length: 15 residues. V was clipped by 5 bases and J by 4 bases, with 17 bases between them. The V gene's germline CDR1 is ENHRY and CDR2 SYGVKD. The CDR3 DNA follows: TGTGCCATCAGTCGTCCCGGGACACAGGGCACTGAAGCTTTCTTT. Its protein product is CAISRPGTQGTEAFF.

CDR3 nucleotide sequence: TGTGCCAGCAGCCGTCCCGGGACAGGGACTGAAGCTTTCTTT. Protein: CASSRPGTGTEAFF. The chain joins TRBV14 to TRBJ1-1; 9 bases are shared with TRBD1. Germline-derived CDR1 and CDR2 are SGHDN and FVKESK. V lost 4 bases, J lost 5 bases, and 5 bases stayed unmatched. The CDR3 length is 14 residues.

J is TRBJ2-2 and V is TRBV4-1; perhaps TRBD1 as D (5 bases). The CDR3 length is 14 residues. CDR1 and CDR2 from the germline V gene are MGHRA and YSYEKL. V gave up 1 base and J gave up 3 bases, with 6 bases separating them. The CDR3: CASSQGQHTGELFF. CDR3 coding DNA: TGCGCCAGCAGCCAAGGACAGCACACCGGGGAGCTGTTTTTT.

This clone was seen only once. The chain carries TRBV11-3 and TRBJ2-7; D gene unclear. Per the germline V gene, CDR1 is SGHNT and CDR2 is YENEEA. CDR3 size: 15 residues. Trimming took 0 bases from V and 6 from J, leaving 15 bases between them. CDR3 sequence: CASSLDHLPTSEQYF. The CDR3 region has the DNA TGTGCCAGCAGCTTAGATCACCTACCCACGTCCGAGCAGTACTTC.